The 3 T cell receptor beta chains given below trace back to one sample, sequenced in a study of T-cell reconstitution after alpha-beta-depleted transplantation in children. It was with unique molecular identifiers that the TCRbeta library was prepared. TCRdb reprocessed the PCR reads with MiXCR, giving one entry per CDR3 protein. The sample holds some 200,000 distinct CDR3 sequences, 6.5% to 7.5% seen once. The material sequenced was PBMCs from the stem cell graft donor, taken from the stem cell graft. These receptors originate from a human donor who donated a stem cell graft to a child with Wiskott-Aldrich syndrome.

This clonotype has at least ten counts. The genes are TRBV10-3 and TRBJ2-6; 8 bases align to TRBD1. In germline, CDR1 is ENHRY, CDR2 SYGVKD. The CDR3 runs 15 residues. The junction had 0 bases not matched to a gene; V was cut back by 5 bases and J by 0 bases. In DNA form, the CDR3 reads TGTGCCATCAGTACAGGGGGCTCTGGGGCCAACGTCCTGACTTTC. Translating it yields CAISTGGSGANVLTF.

The table lists this clonotype with many counts. The V and J genes are TRBV7-2 and TRBJ2-4, with 11 positions matching TRBD1. The germline CDR1 and CDR2 sequences are SGHTA and FQGNSA. The CDR3 has 15 residues. V shed 6 bases, J shed 3 bases, and the junction held 4 bases outside the gene matches. For the CDR3, the DNA is TGTGCCAGCAGATGGGACAGGGGGTTCAAAAACATTCAGTACTTC. Translation: CASRWDRGFKNIQYF.

This clonotype was found a few times. The chain recombines TRBV5-1 with TRBJ2-1; tentatively, D is TRBD2 (6 bases). The length of the CDR3 is 15 residues. Germline assignment: CDR1 SGHRS and CDR2 YFSETQ. V lost 3 bases and J 5 bases, leaving 15 bases between the germline ends. The CDR3, as DNA: TGCGCCAGCAGCTGGGGACTCCTAGAAAACAATGAGCAGTTCTTC. This sequence encodes CASSWGLLENNEQFF.